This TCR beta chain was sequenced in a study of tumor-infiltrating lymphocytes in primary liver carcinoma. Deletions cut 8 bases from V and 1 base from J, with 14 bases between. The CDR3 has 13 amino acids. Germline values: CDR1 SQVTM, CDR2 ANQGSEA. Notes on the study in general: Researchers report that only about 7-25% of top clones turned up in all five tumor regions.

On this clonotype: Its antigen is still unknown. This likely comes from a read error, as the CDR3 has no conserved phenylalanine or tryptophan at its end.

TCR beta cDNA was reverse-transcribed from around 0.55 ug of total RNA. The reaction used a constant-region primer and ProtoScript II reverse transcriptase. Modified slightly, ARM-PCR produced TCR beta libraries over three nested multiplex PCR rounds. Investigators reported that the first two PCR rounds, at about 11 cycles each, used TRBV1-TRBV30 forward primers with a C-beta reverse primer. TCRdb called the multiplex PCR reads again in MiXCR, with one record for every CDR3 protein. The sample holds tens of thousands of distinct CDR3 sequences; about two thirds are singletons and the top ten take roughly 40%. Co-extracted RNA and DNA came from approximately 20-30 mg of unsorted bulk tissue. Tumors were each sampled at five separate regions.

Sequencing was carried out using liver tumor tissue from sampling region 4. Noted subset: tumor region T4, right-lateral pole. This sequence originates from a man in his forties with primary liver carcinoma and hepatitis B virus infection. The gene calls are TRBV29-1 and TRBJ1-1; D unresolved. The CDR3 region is CSPQSQKNTEAFS. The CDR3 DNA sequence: TGCAGCCCTCAGAGCCAGAAGAACACTGAAGCTTTCTCT.